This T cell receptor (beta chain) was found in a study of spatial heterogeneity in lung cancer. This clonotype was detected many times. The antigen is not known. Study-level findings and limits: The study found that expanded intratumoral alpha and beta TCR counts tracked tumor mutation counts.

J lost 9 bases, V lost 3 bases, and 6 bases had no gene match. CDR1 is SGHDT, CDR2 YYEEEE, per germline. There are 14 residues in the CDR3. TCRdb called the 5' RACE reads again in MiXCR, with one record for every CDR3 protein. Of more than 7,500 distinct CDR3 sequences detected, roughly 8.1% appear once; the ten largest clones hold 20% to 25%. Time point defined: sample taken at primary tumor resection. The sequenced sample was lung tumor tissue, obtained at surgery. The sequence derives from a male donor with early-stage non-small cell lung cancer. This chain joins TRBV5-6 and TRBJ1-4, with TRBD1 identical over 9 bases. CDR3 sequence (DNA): TGTGCCAGCAGCTCACAGGGGGCAGGGAAAAAACTGTTTTTT. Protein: CASSSQGAGKKLFF.